The subject of this entry is one T cell receptor (beta chain). Libraries were prepared by immunoSEQ multiplex PCR; TCRdb keeps only in-frame clonotypes and omits some of them. The sample contains some 93,000 clones, roughly 91% of which appear only once. The data are from a study of T cell changes during pregnancy in multiple sclerosis. Germline V gives CDR1 LNHDA, CDR2 SQIVND (reference sequence). V was trimmed by 6 bases and J by 2 bases, leaving 7 bases between them. The CDR3 is made up of 12 amino acids. V is TRBV19 and J is TRBJ1-2; perhaps TRBD1 as D (5 bases). Specimen: peripheral blood, collected after pregnancy. This TCR came from a female donor in good health, enrolled as a control in a pregnancy study. The CDR3 DNA sequence: TGTGCCAGTAGGACAGAAAACTATGGCTACACCTTC. The encoded protein is CASRTENYGYTF.